A selection of T cell receptor beta chains follows, all from one sample in a study of cytomegalovirus exposure and HLA in healthy donors. Using immunoSEQ multiplex PCR, the repertoire was profiled, and TCRdb retains in-frame clones only, with some absent. This table holds around 150,000 clones, roughly four fifths found once. Sequenced input: PBMCs. These receptors all stem from a woman aged 50 to 60 in good health and CMV-seronegative. Each CDR3 is given with its conserved first and last residue. Each record gives: J gene, clone size, V gene, D gene, CDR3 protein, CDR3 DNA. A D gene is named only where the DNA matches it firmly. Expanded clones are given a class, and other clones once, few, many or no size at all.

>TRBJ1-3|.|TRBV5-1|TRBD1
CASSEIPGQGAGNTIYF
TGCGCCAGCAGCGAGATACCGGGACAGGGGGCTGGAAACACCATATATTTT
>TRBJ1-2|.|TRBV7-8|TRBD1
CASSLGQNYGYTF
TGTGCCAGCAGCCTGGGACAGAACTATGGCTACACCTTC
>TRBJ1-6|.|TRBV7-2|TRBD1
CASSSRTGSNSPLHF
TGTGCCAGCAGCTCCCGGACAGGGTCTAATTCACCCCTCCACTTT
>TRBJ1-4|.|TRBV30|.
CAWNRYKLNEKLFF
TGTGCCTGGAACAGATATAAGTTAAATGAAAAACTGTTTTTT
>TRBJ2-3|.|TRBV7-8|.
CASSLAGPSTDTQYF
TGTGCCAGCAGCTTAGCGGGGCCGAGCACAGATACGCAGTATTTT
>TRBJ2-3|once|TRBV15|TRBD2
CATSPRAGGTDTQYF
TGTGCCACCAGCCCCCGGGCGGGGGGAACAGATACGCAGTATTTT
>TRBJ2-3|.|TRBV11-3|.
CASSLDSGPDTQYF
TGTGCCAGCAGCTTAGATTCAGGGCCAGATACGCAGTATTTT
>TRBJ1-1|.|TRBV29-1|.
CSVAGGLNTEAFF
TGCAGCGTTGCCGGGGGTTTGAACACTGAAGCTTTCTTT
>TRBJ1-1|few|TRBV2|TRBD1
CASNPGGYTEAFF
TGTGCCAGCAATCCAGGGGGCTATACTGAAGCTTTCTTT
>TRBJ2-7|.|TRBV27|TRBD2
CASSIAGGHYEQYF
TGTGCCAGCAGTATAGCGGGGGGGCACTACGAGCAGTACTTC
>TRBJ2-1|.|TRBV29-1|.
CSVQGGSYNEQFF
TGCAGCGTTCAGGGTGGTTCCTACAATGAGCAGTTCTTC
>TRBJ1-5|.|TRBV6-5|TRBD1
CASSGRGPDQPQHF
TGTGCCAGCAGTGGCAGGGGGCCGGATCAGCCCCAGCATTTT
>TRBJ1-4|few|TRBV5-4|TRBD1
CASSIGQVIGEKLFF
TGTGCCAGCAGCATAGGACAGGTTATAGGAGAAAAACTGTTTTTT
>TRBJ1-1|.|TRBV6-1|.
CASSNGREAFF
TGTGCCAGCAGTAACGGCAGGGAAGCTTTCTTT
>TRBJ1-5|.|TRBV6-6|.
CASSQDSQPQHF
TGTGCCAGCAGTCAAGACAGTCAGCCCCAGCATTTT
>TRBJ1-5|.|TRBV4-1|.
CASSQDPPGLYSNQPQHF
TGCGCCAGCAGCCAAGACCCCCCCGGACTCTATAGCAATCAGCCCCAGCATTTT
>TRBJ2-7|.|TRBV5-5|TRBD1
CASSGGDRAFYEQYF
TGTGCCAGCAGTGGCGGGGACAGGGCATTCTACGAGCAGTACTTC
>TRBJ2-6|.|TRBV13|.
CASRRGSGANVLTF
TGTGCCAGCAGAAGGGGATCTGGGGCCAACGTCCTGACTTTC
>TRBJ1-2|.|TRBV7-3|TRBD1
CASSLGTANYGYTF
TGTGCCAGCAGCTTAGGGACAGCTAACTATGGCTACACCTTC
>TRBJ1-1|.|TRBV30|TRBD1
CAWSGRGKAFF
TGTGCCTGGAGTGGCAGGGGGAAAGCTTTCTTT
>TRBJ1-1|.|TRBV30|.
CAWSASPNTEAFF
TGTGCCTGGAGTGCGTCTCCCAACACTGAAGCTTTCTTT
>TRBJ2-2|.|TRBV18|.
CASSPRQQNTGELFF
TGTGCCAGCTCACCAAGACAGCAAAACACCGGGGAGCTGTTTTTT
>TRBJ1-5|.|TRBV19|.
CASSLRQPLNQPQHF
TGTGCCAGTAGTTTAAGACAGCCTCTCAATCAGCCCCAGCATTTT
>TRBJ1-4|few|TRBV28|TRBD1
CASSLQGSNEKLFF
TGTGCCAGCAGTCTACAGGGGAGCAATGAAAAACTGTTTTTT
>TRBJ1-1|.|TRBV4-1|.
CASSPREMVTTEAFF
TGCGCCAGCAGCCCCAGGGAAATGGTGACCACTGAAGCTTTCTTT
>TRBJ2-4|.|TRBV11-1|.
CASSPVGQEAKNIQYF
TGTGCCAGCAGCCCTGTGGGACAAGAAGCCAAAAACATTCAGTACTTC
>TRBJ1-5|few|TRBV6-1|.
CASRDSNQPQHF
TGTGCCAGCAGGGACAGTAATCAGCCCCAGCATTTT
>TRBJ1-2|.|TRBV9|.
CASSFGAELGGYTF
TGTGCCAGCAGCTTTGGGGCGGAGCTAGGGGGCTACACCTTC
>TRBJ2-5|.|TRBV6-6|TRBD2
CASSYGQRGQETQYF
TGTGCCAGCAGTTACGGTCAGCGGGGGCAAGAGACCCAGTACTTC
>TRBJ1-6|.|TRBV7-2|.
CASSLDAQGTYNSPLHF
TGTGCCAGCAGCTTAGATGCGCAGGGTACCTATAATTCACCCCTCCACTTT
>TRBJ1-2|.|TRBV6-5|TRBD1
CASSLTTGGYGYTF
TGTGCCAGCAGTCTAACGACAGGGGGCTATGGCTACACCTTC
>TRBJ2-5|.|TRBV7-3|.
CASSLAGWETQYF
TGTGCCAGCAGCTTAGCTGGCTGGGAGACCCAGTACTTC
>TRBJ2-7|few|TRBV7-9|.
CASSLGSGNYEQYF
TGTGCCAGCAGCTTAGGATCAGGGAACTACGAGCAGTACTTC
>TRBJ1-6|.|TRBV7-9|.
CASSFQASPLHF
TGTGCCAGCAGCTTTCAGGCCTCACCCCTCCACTTT
>TRBJ2-5|.|TRBV4-2|.
CASSHASGGRQETQYF
TGTGCCAGCAGCCACGCTTCCGGCGGGCGCCAAGAGACCCAGTACTTC
>TRBJ1-1|few|TRBV6-4|TRBD1
CASRAGDSTTPKKTNTEAFF
TGTGCCAGCAGAGCCGGGGACAGCACAACACCCAAAAAGACTAACACTGAAGCTTTCTTT
>TRBJ1-5|.|TRBV12-5|.
CASGLVDGGFNQPQHF
TGTGCTAGTGGTTTGGTAGATGGCGGATTCAATCAGCCCCAGCATTTT
>TRBJ2-5|few|TRBV7-9|TRBD1
CASSSQTGRQETQYF
TGTGCCAGCAGCTCCCAGACAGGGCGCCAAGAGACCCAGTACTTC
>TRBJ1-1|.|TRBV9|.
CASSVGEGEAFF
TGTGCCAGCAGCGTAGGGGAGGGGGAAGCTTTCTTT
>TRBJ1-2|once|TRBV6-1|.
CASSDFQDSNGYTF
TGTGCCAGCAGTGATTTCCAGGACAGCAATGGCTACACCTTC
>TRBJ2-7|.|TRBV7-9|TRBD1
CASSLIRQTGIHEQYF
TGTGCCAGCAGTCTGATACGTCAGACAGGGATCCACGAGCAGTACTTC
>TRBJ2-1|.|TRBV6-1|TRBD1
CASSEDRGNEQFF
TGTGCCAGCAGTGAAGACAGGGGGAATGAGCAGTTCTTC
>TRBJ1-5|.|TRBV28|TRBD1
CASTGGVSNQPQHF
TGTGCCAGCACAGGGGGTGTGAGCAATCAGCCCCAGCATTTT
>TRBJ2-5|few|TRBV7-9|TRBD2
CASSLEISGGETQYF
TGTGCCAGCAGCTTAGAGATTAGCGGGGGAGAGACCCAGTACTTC
>TRBJ1-2|.|TRBV5-4|.
CASSLVAGSGYTF
TGTGCCAGCAGCTTGGTGGCGGGTTCTGGCTACACCTTC
>TRBJ1-1|.|TRBV15|TRBD1
CATSRSRQGNTEAFF
TGTGCCACCAGCAGAAGCCGACAGGGTAACACTGAAGCTTTCTTT